This T cell receptor beta chain was recovered during a study of T cell responses to AZD1222 COVID-19 vaccine. Assay: immunoSEQ multiplex PCR; the TCRdb copy retains only in-frame clones and omits some. This table holds roughly 65,000 clones, 83% found once. Germline V gene lookup returns CDR1 ENHRY and CDR2 SYGVKD. Trimming took off 10 bases at V and 0 bases at J, with 12 bases between the two ends. The CDR3 is 13 amino acids. The chain employs TRBV10-3 and TRBJ1-1; no clear D. This TCR came from an adult who received the AZD1222 COVID-19 vaccine. The sample consisted of peripheral blood, taken 28 days after the second AZD1222 dose. In nucleotides, the CDR3 is TGTGCCACCTCCGGGCAGATGAACACTGAAGCTTTCTTT. This translates into CATSGQMNTEAFF.